Sequencing of this TCR beta chain was carried out in a study of blood T cell repertoires in COVID-19. Study summary: Acute and convalescent COVID-19 samples came from the United States, Italy and Spain. PBMCs, B-cell-depleted T cells, or T cells provided the cDNA or gDNA that made up the material.

The germline gives CDR1 MNHNS, CDR2 SASEGT. This CDR3 region has 16 residues. The germline V and J ends were trimmed by 3 bases and 1 base, with 13 bases remaining between them. Per the study methods: Reference gene primer amplification gave nucleated cell count estimates. This table comes from immunoSEQ multiplex PCR, and its TCRdb copy is limited to in-frame clones, with some not included. D and trimming were read from the DNA, whereas the V and J calls and clone size are those reported in that table. The sample includes roughly 52,000 clones, roughly four fifths of them seen just once. Recruited during active infection, patients (from Seattle) were subsequently followed longitudinally. A few counts support this clone.

The sequenced material came from peripheral blood. The chain carries TRBV6-1 and TRBJ2-4; D perhaps matches TRBD2 (6 bases). The TCR originated in a man older than 75 with COVID-19, enrolled during active disease. CDR3 residues: CASSDPGLLAKNIQYF. CDR3 DNA: TGTGCCAGCAGTGACCCGGGACTCCTCGCCAAAAACATTCAGTACTTC.